The clone carrying this T cell receptor (beta chain) was detected only a few times. This CDR3 region has 15 residues. With V trimmed by 6 bases and J by 8 bases, 6 bases remained unmatched. Looked up from germline, CDR1 is WSHSY and CDR2 is SAAADI. The sample originates from a study of shared clonotypes between healthy human individuals. Libraries were prepared by immunoSEQ multiplex PCR; TCRdb keeps only in-frame clonotypes and omits some of them. The sample lists nearly 750,000 clones; roughly two thirds were seen once. The chain is built from TRBV10-2 and TRBJ2-1, with 14 nucleotides matching TRBD2. The receptor was isolated from a woman aged 25 to 39 in good health. The sample was memory CD4+ T cells sorted from blood. The subset was: CD45RA-negative fraction. The CDR3 reads CASRPGLAGVDEQFF. The CDR3 DNA reads TGCGCCAGCAGACCGGGACTAGCGGGAGTGGATGAGCAGTTCTTC.